This TCR beta chain is from a study of blood T cell repertoires in COVID-19 (dated by TCRdb to about 2020). Background on the whole study: Samples covering the acute and convalescent phases of COVID-19 were provided by collaborators in the United States, Italy and Spain. The prospective study material was composed of cDNA or gDNA derived from T cells, B-cell-depleted T cells, or PBMCs. Deeply sampled blood TCRbeta repertoires from subjects exposed to, actively infected with, or recovered from COVID-19 were included in the dataset. The repertoires were made available in a free public database intended to serve as a resource for research on the immune response to SARS-CoV-2. The samples were drawn from two sources: the first 160 participants of the ongoing ImmuneRACE study, and 1,000 to 1,500 subjects contributed by 6 global collaborators. Nearly every sample came with metadata listing a de-identified subject ID, COVID-19 status, age in years and sex. HLA class I and class II types, where available, came from metadata supplied by the sample provider rather than from assay-based typing. On the study overall, not on this receptor specifically: The quantity of clinical and demographic metadata differed by source and by participant and was supplied without curation.

Concerning this clone: No antigen is known for it. A junction boundary mismatches the germline segment, possibly from a read error.

TCRbeta CDR3 regions were amplified from genomic DNA using the immunoSEQ Assay, a bias-controlled multiplex PCR. In the original analysis: Nucleated cell counts per sample were estimated from amplification of reference gene primers within the assay. Sequence reads were collapsed and filtered to measure the absolute abundance of every unique TCRbeta CDR3 rearrangement. For each sample, productive Simpson clonality was calculated by taking the square root of Simpson's diversity index across productive rearrangements. TCRdb took over this immuneACCESS table, retaining in-frame rearrangements with V and J assigned. Such tables are incomplete; in checked studies, under half of the missing clones stem from an unresolved V gene, and the remainder is unexplained. That table furnishes V, J and clone size, whereas the DNA furnished D and trimming. This sample lists about 74,000 clones; around 80% were detected once. Of the sample, over 7% is held by the ten largest clones.

The CDR3, cysteine through phenylalanine, is 14 amino acids long. The kept DNA is CDR3 alone, 42 bases in frame from the first base. Based on the germline V gene (reference sequence), the CDR1 and CDR2 sequences are SSHAT and FNYEAQ. Whole blood was collected in K2EDTA tubes by collaborating institutions according to the institutions' own protocols. For TCRbeta analysis, collaborators shipped samples in one of three forms: frozen whole blood, isolated PBMCs, or DNA extracted from either of those sample types. Sequencing was done on a sample of peripheral blood. The TCR sequence derives from a human donor in a cohort sampled during active COVID-19. The sequence is built from TRBV7-7 and TRBJ2-5; TRBD2 could be the D gene, as 6 bases match. The CDR3: CASSPAGRQETQYF. The nucleotides read TGTGCTAGCAGCCCCGCGGGACGGCAAGAGACCCAGTACTTC.